This T cell receptor (beta chain) originates from a study of blood T cell repertoires in COVID-19. Study-wide background: Researchers got acute and convalescent COVID-19 samples from the United States, Italy and Spain.

Produced via immunoSEQ multiplex PCR; TCRdb's table is partial and in-frame only. The data show tens of thousands of clones, less than 85% seen once. The CDR3 spans 18 residues. Germline CDR1 is SGHVS and CDR2 is FNYEAQ. V was clipped by 4 bases and J by 4 bases; unmatched bases: 11. This chain links TRBV7-6 with TRBJ2-2; the match to TRBD2 covers 11 bases. The receptor was isolated from a woman older than 75 with acute or convalescent COVID-19. Material for sequencing was peripheral blood. The CDR3 nucleotides read TGTGCCAGCAGCTCTAGGGTGGCTAGCGGGGGGCCCACCGGGGAGCTGTTTTTT. It codes for CASSSRVASGGPTGELFF.